This section outlines one T cell receptor (beta chain) sequence together with its context. Two negative PCRs, clearance, or symptom resolution were required of recovered Cohort 3 donors. The CDR3 consists of 13 residues. V gave up 3 bases and J gave up 2 bases, with 7 bases separating them. The data stem from a study of blood T cell repertoires in COVID-19. Data came from immunoSEQ multiplex PCR; TCRdb stores just in-frame clones and leaves some out. The sample shows 200,000 to 250,000 clones, about 85% of them seen only once. This sequence originates from a man younger than 45 who had recovered from COVID-19. Sequencing was done on a sample of PBMCs or T cells enriched from blood (not recorded which). This chain links TRBV12-3 or TRBV12-4 with TRBJ1-2; TRBD1 might be the D (5 bases). CDR3: CASSFSGNYGYTF. The CDR3 coding sequence is TGTGCCAGCAGTTTTTCAGGGAACTATGGCTACACCTTC.